This entry describes one TCR beta chain. This record comes from a study of shared T cell receptors in the human thymus. CDR3 length equals 17 residues. Per germline, CDR1 KGHSH and CDR2 LQKENI. Germline trimming cut 6 bases from V and 3 bases from J; bases unmatched to any gene: 13. Profiling relied on immunoSEQ multiplex PCR, and the TCRdb table lists in-frame clones only, not all of them. The sample has 720,000 or so clones, approximately 85% seen once. The data also belong to a second study, concerning human thymus T cells. That study adds: Donors consisted of healthy Finnish infants (having corrective surgery for congenital heart defects). Resections from corrective heart surgery supplied the thymus tissue.

Sequencing used thymocytes. This sequence joins TRBV18 and TRBJ2-3; 9 bases are a match to TRBD1. This clonotype was sampled from a girl under three years old with a congenital heart defect. CDR3 residues: CASSYIRSQGATDTQYF. The DNA of the CDR3 is TGTGCCAGCTCTTACATTCGATCACAGGGGGCTACAGATACGCAGTATTTT.